This TCR beta chain was identified during a study of blood T cell repertoires in COVID-19. Study at large: There were acute and convalescent COVID-19 samples, and they came from the United States, Italy and Spain. Sources were T cells, B-cell-depleted T cells, or PBMCs; the material itself was cDNA or gDNA.

The V end lost 0 bases, the J end lost 7 bases, and 11 bases lay between the germline ends. CDR1 and CDR2 (germline): SGHRS, YFSETQ. The CDR3 covers 15 residues. In the authors' methods: Reference gene primers were amplified, and this amplification served to estimate nucleated cell counts. Profiled with immunoSEQ multiplex PCR; TCRdb holds only in-frame clones, not every one. V and J calls and clone size are those listed in that table; D and trimming were worked out from the DNA. The table has over 50,000 clones, 80% to 85% seen once. The TCR comes from a man aged 50 to 60 with acute or convalescent COVID-19. The chain joins TRBV5-1 to TRBJ1-6; D remains unclear. Sequencing was done on a sample of peripheral blood. DNA for the CDR3: TGCGCCAGCAGCTTGGGAGGCGGCGGGAATTCACCCCTCCACTTT. It yields the protein CASSLGGGGNSPLHF.